This is a list of T cell receptor beta chains from one sample in a study of shared clonotypes between healthy human individuals. Repertoires were generated with immunoSEQ multiplex PCR, while TCRdb's copy carries only in-frame clones and drops some. The profile shows more than 2 million clones, 90% to 97% of them singletons. Sequencing input: naive CD4+ T cells sorted from blood. The receptors stem from a man in his late teens or twenties in good health. The CDR3 runs from the conserved cysteine through the conserved F or W.

j_gene	v_gene	CDR3aa
TRBJ2-3	TRBV7-9	CASSSVGPRTDTQYF
TRBJ1-3	TRBV12-5	CASGLVEVGQSYSGNTIYF
TRBJ2-7	TRBV19	CASSTTGTGGYEQYF
TRBJ2-7	TRBV19	CASSIGSSYEQYF
TRBJ2-5	TRBV5-1	CASSYSVQETQYF
TRBJ2-3	TRBV9	CASSPGKAGGPDTQYF
TRBJ2-3	TRBV10-3	CAIGQFLASVADTQYF
TRBJ2-7	TRBV25-1	CASSAQWAGNNHEQYF
TRBJ2-5	TRBV5-1	CASSLVAGGAQETQYF
TRBJ1-3	TRBV29-1	CSVELRQAVASGNTIYF
TRBJ2-5	TRBV10-2	CASSTETQYF
TRBJ1-2	TRBV6-7	CASSIDYGYTF
TRBJ2-7	TRBV2	CASSTPLRATYEQYF
TRBJ2-7	TRBV5-1	CASNPTGMSNYEQYF
TRBJ2-3	TRBV4-2	CASSPASGGADTQYF
TRBJ1-1	TRBV11-3	CASSSGTGKFSEAFF
TRBJ2-3	TRBV15	CATSRGLAGRTDTQYF
TRBJ2-2	TRBV6-5	CASTPRAGPTGELFF
TRBJ1-2	TRBV30	CAWSVSGDYYGYTF
TRBJ2-1	TRBV5-1	CASSLLAGALNEQFF
TRBJ2-3	TRBV10-3	CAIGEGSTPDTQYF
TRBJ2-1	TRBV6-4	CASSAGANNEQFF
TRBJ1-1	TRBV5-1	CASSPGQGLTEAFF
TRBJ1-6	TRBV10-3	CAISESRWNSPLHF
TRBJ1-1	TRBV7-9	CASTDTENTEAFF
TRBJ1-6	TRBV5-4	CASSLELAANSPLHF
TRBJ2-7	TRBV10-3	CAIRPGTGNPYEQYF
TRBJ2-1	TRBV7-9	CASTTTAYNEQFF
TRBJ2-7	TRBV4-1	CASSPRDREAYEQYF
TRBJ2-7	TRBV28	CASTRQGANYEQYF
TRBJ1-3	TRBV30	CACSRDRGSGNTIYF
TRBJ2-3	TRBV30	CAWSADGATDTQYF
TRBJ2-5	TRBV7-2	CASTLWGDRGRETQYF
TRBJ2-1	TRBV29-1	CSVETSGADEQFF
TRBJ1-1	TRBV29-1	CSAKGDPGNTEAFF
TRBJ2-4	TRBV4-2	CASSPTGTGGRVIQYF
TRBJ1-3	TRBV4-1	CASSQVSGNTIYF
TRBJ2-3	TRBV9	CASSVTGTDTQYF
TRBJ1-1	TRBV5-1	CASSLALSMNTEAFF
TRBJ1-3	TRBV19	CASRAGTSGNTIYF